Sequencing of this TCR beta chain was carried out in a study of T cells after yellow fever vaccination. The germline V gene encodes CDR1 MRHNA and CDR2 SNTAGT. V was cut by 0 bases and J by 0 bases, with 8 bases left in between. The CDR3 is 16 residues long. The study's findings and limits: Overlap between CD4 and CD8 compartments was detected for a small share of clonotypes. There was a possibility that FACS-sorted repertoires contained abundant clonotypes contaminating from the bulk population.

With respect to this clonotype: The antigen is unknown.

A process of 5'RACE template switching, which added a universal primer site and UMIs, was used to make TCR cDNA. One entry per CDR3 protein, called by TCRdb with MiXCR from the 5' RACE reads. The data show around 350,000 distinct CDR3 sequences, roughly 10% seen once. The starting material was PBMCs, obtained on the day of the first yellow fever vaccination. The rearrangement joins TRBV6-4 to TRBJ2-2, with D perhaps TRBD2 (5 bases). This clonotype was sampled from a man between 18 and 29 years old who received the YFV17D yellow fever vaccine. CDR3 residues: CASSDSIASNTGELFF. CDR3 DNA sequence: TGTGCCAGCAGTGACTCGATAGCGTCGAACACCGGGGAGCTGTTTTTT.